The present T cell receptor beta chain was sequenced within a study of human T cells and chemical hapten exposure. General study points: Relative to control repertoires, expanded TCRs gave rise to significantly more large CDR3 similarity clusters.

Time point in this sample: patch test 2, 6 weeks after DPC sensitization. This sample's treatment: therapeutic diphenylcyclopropenone sensitization with weekly scalp DPC. Each CDR3 protein is one row after TCRdb ran MiXCR on the RACE reads. The sample gives some 80,000 distinct CDR3 sequences, roughly 10% of which show up once; 2.5% is in the top ten. As regards this clonotype: What it binds is unknown.

The sample here was whole blood, taken in connection with sensitization to the hapten diphenylcyclopropenone (DPC). The origin of this receptor is a young woman with alopecia areata. Some clones in this sample may be carry-over from other donors' samples.

The CDR3: CASGRVVGQGNQPQHF. The CDR3 nucleotides read TGTGCCAGCGGAAGGGTTGTGGGGCAGGGAAATCAGCCCCAGCATTTT. This chain uses TRBV6-2 or TRBV6-3 with TRBJ1-5; the D gene is possibly TRBD1 (5 bases). There are 16 residues in the CDR3. Trimming removed 8 bases from V and 4 bases from J, with 21 bases in between. Germline V CDR1 and CDR2: MNHEY, SVGEGT.